A selection of T cell receptor beta chains follows, all from one sample in a study of blood T cell repertoires in COVID-19. Only in-frame clones appear in the TCRdb table, and some are missing; sequencing was by immunoSEQ multiplex PCR. The table shows roughly 400,000 clones, with approximately 91% occurring only once. Sample: PBMCs or T cells enriched from blood (not recorded which). Receptors were obtained from a woman aged 40-49 years with acute COVID-19. CDR3s include the opening cysteine and the closing phenylalanine or tryptophan. D genes are given only for firm matches. Expanded clones get a size class; other rows say once, few or many, or leave the size out.

v_gene	d_gene	j_gene	abundance	len	CDR3nt	CDR3aa
TRBV18	TRBD1	TRBJ2-5	.	14	TGTGCCAGCTCCGCGACAGGGGGCCAAGAGACCCAGTACTTC	CASSATGGQETQYF
TRBV6-5	.	TRBJ2-2	.	13	TGTGCCAGCATCTACCTAGACACCGGGGAGCTGTTTTTT	CASIYLDTGELFF
TRBV3-1/TRBV3-2	.	TRBJ2-2	few	16	TGTGCCAGCAGCCAATCCAGGCAATCCGGCACCGGGGAGCTGTTTTTT	CASSQSRQSGTGELFF
TRBV13	TRBD1	TRBJ2-1	.	16	TGTGCCAGCAGCTACCCGGGACAGGGGATCTACAATGAGCAGTTCTTC	CASSYPGQGIYNEQFF
TRBV19	TRBD1	TRBJ2-7	.	14	TGTGCCAGTAGTTCGCCGGGACAGACCTACGAGCAGTACTTC	CASSSPGQTYEQYF
TRBV6-5	.	TRBJ1-5	once	15	TGTGCCAGCAGTTACTCACGGTATAGCAATCAGCCCCAGCATTTT	CASSYSRYSNQPQHF
TRBV6-6	TRBD1	TRBJ1-6	once	16	TGTGCCAGCAGTCGACAGGGCTTCTCAGATAATTCACCCCTCCACTTT	CASSRQGFSDNSPLHF
TRBV4-2	TRBD2	TRBJ2-5	.	17	TGTGCCAGCAGCCAAGAGACTAGCGGGGGCCCCCAAGAGACCCAGTACTTC	CASSQETSGGPQETQYF
TRBV30	.	TRBJ2-2	.	15	TGTGCCTGGAGTAATTGGAGGAAAAACACCGGGGAGCTGTTTTTT	CAWSNWRKNTGELFF
TRBV6-5	TRBD1	TRBJ1-2	once	11	TGTGCCAGCATCACAGGGGAAGGCTACACCTTC	CASITGEGYTF
TRBV24-1	.	TRBJ1-1	.	15	TGTGCCACCAGTGACTCAAGTAGGGGTGGCACTGAAGCTTTCTTT	CATSDSSRGGTEAFF
TRBV3-1/TRBV3-2	TRBD2	TRBJ2-2	.	16	TGTGCCAGCAGCCAAAAGCGGGGGTGGCGGACCGGGGAGCTGTTTTTT	CASSQKRGWRTGELFF
TRBV7-2	TRBD1	TRBJ1-2	.	15	TGTGCCAGCAGCTTAACAGGACAGGGGGCTTATGGCTACACCTTC	CASSLTGQGAYGYTF
TRBV5-6	.	TRBJ1-5	.	15	TGTGCCAGCAGCTTGGAGGGAGATTACAATCAGCCCCAGCATTTT	CASSLEGDYNQPQHF
TRBV7-9	.	TRBJ1-5	.	12	TGTGCCAGCAGCGAGGACAATCAGCCCCAGCATTTT	CASSEDNQPQHF
TRBV6-2/TRBV6-3	.	TRBJ1-2	.	13	TGTGCCAGCAGTTACTCAGGGGTGGGTGGCTACACCTTC	CASSYSGVGGYTF
TRBV30	TRBD1	TRBJ2-7	.	16	TGTGCCTGGAGTGGGTTGGGCCGGACAGGGTTAAACGAGCAGTACTTC	CAWSGLGRTGLNEQYF
TRBV6-5	.	TRBJ1-5	.	12	TGTGCCAGCACCAAGACAAATCAGCCCCAGCATTTT	CASTKTNQPQHF
TRBV18	TRBD1	TRBJ2-6	.	17	TGTGCCAGCTCACCAGGGGACAGGGGAACTGGGGCCAACGTCCTGACTTTC	CASSPGDRGTGANVLTF
TRBV9	TRBD2	TRBJ2-5	.	13	TGTGCCAGCAGCACAGGACTAGCAGAGACCCAGTACTTC	CASSTGLAETQYF
TRBV25-1	.	TRBJ1-5	few	12	TGTGCCAGCACTAGTGTTGGTCAGCCCCAGCATTTT	CASTSVGQPQHF
TRBV25-1	.	TRBJ1-6	.	15	TGTGCCAGCAGCGGAGGGGTGTCCTATAATTCACCCCTCCACTTT	CASSGGVSYNSPLHF
TRBV21-1	.	TRBJ1-4	.	17	TGTGCCAGCAGCAAAGGTACAGGGGATAGAACTAATGAAAAACTGTTTTTT	CASSKGTGDRTNEKLFF
TRBV20-1	.	TRBJ2-5	.	13	TGCAGTGCTAGTTACAGATCCCTGGAGACCCAGTACTTC	CSASYRSLETQYF
TRBV3-1/TRBV3-2	TRBD1	TRBJ1-4	.	15	TGTGCCAGCAGCCAAAGGACAGGGTGGGACGAAAAACTGTTTTTT	CASSQRTGWDEKLFF
TRBV21-1	.	TRBJ1-4	.	17	TGTGCCAGCAGCAAAGCCGAGAGACAGGGGGCTAATGAAAAACTGTTTTTT	CASSKAERQGANEKLFF
TRBV5-1	TRBD1	TRBJ2-3	few	15	TGCGCCAGCAGCCCGGGACAGGGAAGCACAGATACGCAGTATTTT	CASSPGQGSTDTQYF
TRBV2	TRBD2	TRBJ2-5	once	16	TGTGCCAGCAGTGAAAAGCTAGCGGGGGGGCGTTTGGCCCAGTACTTC	CASSEKLAGGRLAQYF
TRBV7-8	.	TRBJ1-1	.	16	TGTGCCAGCAGCTTGGGACATCGTAAGATGAACACTGAAGCTTTCTTT	CASSLGHRKMNTEAFF
TRBV12-3/TRBV12-4	.	TRBJ2-7	once	12	TGTGCCAGTTCTGGACAGTCCTACGAGCAGTACTTC	CASSGQSYEQYF
TRBV10-3	TRBD1	TRBJ1-2	.	17	TGTGCCATCACCGCCGGGACAGCCTCCAATATCTTAATGGGCTACACCTTC	CAITAGTASNILMGYTF
TRBV19	.	TRBJ1-3	once	14	TGTGCCAGTAGTATCCGGGACATTGGAAACACCATATATTTT	CASSIRDIGNTIYF
TRBV18	.	TRBJ2-3	.	15	TGTGCCAGCTCACCACCTATTGCGGTAGCAGATACGCAGTATTTT	CASSPPIAVADTQYF
TRBV7-9	TRBD1	TRBJ2-2	.	15	TGTGCCAGCAGCCAGACAGGGGATCCCACCGGGGAGCTGTTTTTT	CASSQTGDPTGELFF
TRBV27	TRBD1	TRBJ2-1	.	16	TGTGCCAGCAGGACCTACTCCAGGGGGCCGGGGGTTGAGCAGTTCTTC	CASRTYSRGPGVEQFF
TRBV11-3	.	TRBJ2-1	.	15	TGTGCCAGCAGCTTAGTGGGAGGTATCAACAATGAGCAGTTCTTC	CASSLVGGINNEQFF
TRBV11-2	TRBD1	TRBJ2-7	.	15	TGTGCCAGCAGCCTAAATGGACAGGGCAGCGACGAGCAGTACTTC	CASSLNGQGSDEQYF
TRBV24-1	.	TRBJ1-1	.	14	TGTGCCACCAGCTCGGGTCTTCCTGGCACTGAAGCTTTCTTT	CATSSGLPGTEAFF
TRBV3-1/TRBV3-2	.	TRBJ1-1	.	13	TGTGCCAGCAGCCGCAGGGTGAACACTGAAGCTTTCTTT	CASSRRVNTEAFF
TRBV30	.	TRBJ2-1	few	12	TGTGCCTGGCTAATTGCCCTCAATGAGCAGTTCTTC	CAWLIALNEQFF
TRBV30	TRBD1	TRBJ1-3	.	11	TGTGCCCAGGGGGACGGAAACACCATATATTTT	CAQGDGNTIYF